Each of the 21 T cell receptor beta chains below was sequenced from the same sample in a study of control samples from healthy donors and cancer patients. Sequencing used immunoSEQ multiplex PCR; TCRdb keeps in-frame clones, though not all of them. In the table there are about 69,000 clones, around 84% of which are singletons. The sequencing input was PBMCs. These receptors came from a woman aged 50 to 60 with lung cancer.

V usage is TRBV5-1 and J usage is TRBJ2-7, with 12 bases aligning to TRBD2. CDR1 is SGHRS and CDR2 is YFSETQ in the germline V gene. After removal of 4 bases from V and 1 base from J, the junction contained 9 bases not matched to a gene. The CDR3 sequence is 17 residues long. Here the CDR3 reads CASSGSSGGGRSYEQYF. The CDR3 DNA follows: TGCGCCAGCAGCGGTTCTAGCGGGGGGGGTCGGTCCTACGAGCAGTACTTC.

The CDR3 DNA is TGTGCCAGCAGCTTATGGACCGGAGTCAACACTGAAGCTTTCTTT. Translation gives CASSLWTGVNTEAFF. The gene calls are TRBV7-9 and TRBJ1-1, with D unclear. The CDR3 is 15 amino acids. The V gene's germline CDR1 is SEHNR and CDR2 FQNEAQ (reference sequence). V gave up 2 bases and J gave up 2 bases, with 12 bases separating them.

CDR3 residues: CASSYSGVRAFF. The CDR3 DNA is TGTGCCAGCAGTTACTCGGGCGTTCGAGCTTTCTTT. The genes are TRBV6-5 and TRBJ1-1; D is unclear. Germline lookup yields CDR1 MNHEY and CDR2 SVGAGI. The CDR3 runs to 12 residues. V shed 0 bases and J shed 10 bases, with 9 bases lying between them.

The chain recombines TRBV5-1 with TRBJ1-1, with D possibly being TRBD1 (5 bases). Trimming shortened V by 3 bases and J by 2 bases, and 17 bases separated the two germline ends. The CDR3 runs 16 residues. Germline V CDR1 and CDR2: SGHRS, YFSETQ. CDR3 nucleotides: TGCGCCAGCAGCTCTCTCGTTGGGGGGAGTAACACTGAAGCTTTCTTT. Its translation: CASSSLVGGSNTEAFF.

The CDR3 DNA follows: TGTGCCAGCAGTTTCCTAAGCATGAACACTGAAGCTTTCTTT. It translates to CASSFLSMNTEAFF. This sequence joins TRBV6-2 or TRBV6-3 and TRBJ1-1; the D is unclear. The ends were cut back, 4 bases at V and 0 bases at J, with 9 bases in the middle. Germline CDR1 and CDR2: MNHEY and SVGEGT. The CDR3 covers 14 residues.

The V gene is TRBV12-3 or TRBV12-4, the J gene TRBJ1-3, with D hard to call. V shed 6 bases and J shed 2 bases, with 5 bases lying between them. The CDR3 is 12 amino acids. In DNA form, the CDR3 reads TGTGCCAGCAGAACCACTGGAAACACCATATATTTT. Protein sequence: CASRTTGNTIYF.

The chain uses TRBV28 and TRBJ2-3; 7 bases match TRBD2. The CDR3 is made up of 17 amino acids. J gave up 2 bases and V 2 bases, and 10 bases lay outside the gene matches. Germline values: CDR1 MDHEN, CDR2 SYDVKM. Here the CDR3 DNA reads TGTGCCAGCAGTTTAACTCTGGGGGGGGAGTTCACAGATACGCAGTATTTT. Amino acid sequence: CASSLTLGGEFTDTQYF. The whole variable domain, remainder taken from reference TRBV28 and TRBJ2-3, is DVKVTQSSRYLVKRTGEKVFLECVQDMDHENMFWYRQDPGLGLRLIYFSYDVKMKEKGDIPEGYSVSREKKERFSLILESASTNQTSMYLCASSLTLGGEFTDTQYFGPGTRLTVL.

V usage is TRBV19 and J usage is TRBJ1-1; tentative D call: TRBD1 (6 bases). The germline V gene encodes CDR1 LNHDA and CDR2 SQIVND (reference sequence). Trimming cost V 11 bases and J 7 bases, with 11 bases left between them. This CDR3 comprises 10 residues. The CDR3 spells CAAGTFEAFF. In DNA, the CDR3 is TGTGCCGCCGGGACATTTGAAGCTTTCTTT.

The chain recombines TRBV6-5 with TRBJ1-6, with D possibly matching TRBD1 (5 bases). Germline V gene lookup returns CDR1 MNHEY and CDR2 SVGAGI. CDR3 size: 15 residues. The germline V and J ends were trimmed by 8 bases and 9 bases, with 20 bases remaining between them. The CDR3 here is CASSWEAVRGSPLHF. CDR3 nucleotides: TGTGCCAGCTCTTGGGAGGCGGTTAGGGGTTCACCCCTCCACTTT.

The chain recombines TRBV7-2 with TRBJ2-1, with TRBD1 identical over 7 bases. J gave up 2 bases and V 1 base, and 8 bases lay outside the gene matches. This CDR3 is built from 17 residues. From germline, CDR1 is SGHTA and CDR2 FQGNSA. The CDR3 nucleotides are TGTGCCAGCAGCTTAGGCTGGGCTGGACAGGCCTACAATGAGCAGTTCTTC. This codes for CASSLGWAGQAYNEQFF.

J is TRBJ1-1 and V is TRBV19; 9 bases are a match to TRBD1. V was pared by 9 bases and J by 3 bases, with 5 bases of the junction left unmatched. The CDR3 consists of 13 residues. Germline CDR1 LNHDA, CDR2 SQIVND (reference sequence). The CDR3 nucleotides read TGTGCCAGCCGGGACAGGGCTTACACTGAAGCTTTCTTT. It encodes CASRDRAYTEAFF.

Only one count was recorded for this clone. Within the sample, other DNA sequences also encode this same CDR3. The chain couples TRBV24-1 to TRBJ2-2, with no clear D. Germline V gives CDR1 KGHDR, CDR2 SFDVKD. The CDR3 is made up of 14 amino acids. Trimming removed 3 bases from V and 4 bases from J, with 8 bases in between. The CDR3 loop is CATSDPGGTGELFF. DNA of the CDR3: TGTGCCACCAGTGATCCTGGCGGCACCGGGGAGCTGTTTTTT.

The gene calls are TRBV7-2 and TRBJ1-3, with 10 bases fitting TRBD1. CDR3 size: 16 residues. The germline V gene has CDR1 SGHTA and CDR2 FQGNSA. Unmatched junction bases numbered 4, after V lost 5 bases and J lost 0 bases. CDR3 protein: CASSQGQGTSGNTIYF. CDR3 coding DNA: TGTGCCAGCAGCCAGGGACAGGGGACCTCTGGAAACACCATATATTTT.

This chain joins TRBV7-2 and TRBJ2-7, with TRBD1 identical over 10 bases. The germline gives CDR1 SGHTA, CDR2 FQGNSA. This CDR3 comprises 15 residues. V shed 6 bases, J shed 2 bases, and the junction held 7 bases outside the gene matches. CDR3 in amino acids: CASSWSGTGAYEQYF. As DNA, the CDR3 is TGTGCCAGCAGTTGGTCCGGGACAGGGGCCTACGAGCAGTACTTC.

The chain joins TRBV4-3 to TRBJ1-1, with D unresolved. Trimming took off 0 bases at V and 5 bases at J, with 16 bases between the two ends. The germline V gene has CDR1 LGHNA and CDR2 YSLEER. The CDR3 spans 16 residues. In DNA, the CDR3 is TGCGCCAGCAGCCAAGATCACATGGTGGGTTCAACTGAAGCTTTCTTT. Translated: CASSQDHMVGSTEAFF.

This chain links TRBV27 with TRBJ2-7; TRBD1 matches at 7 bases. V was clipped by 8 bases and J by 0 bases; unmatched bases: 7. The CDR3 has 14 residues. Germline V gene lookup returns CDR1 MNHEY and CDR2 SMNVEV (reference sequence). The CDR3 DNA reads as TGTGCCAGCGGGATCCGGGACAGCTCCTACGAGCAGTACTTC. The encoded protein is CASGIRDSSYEQYF.

The chain has TRBV3-1 (or the pseudogene TRBV3-2) and TRBJ1-2, with no clear D. Germline V CDR1 and CDR2: LGHDT, YNNKEL (reference sequence). The CDR3 loop spans 13 amino acids. The germline V and J ends were trimmed by 4 bases and 6 bases, with 12 bases remaining between them. CDR3 residues: CASSRERRDGYTF. In DNA form, the CDR3 reads TGTGCCAGCAGCCGAGAGAGGAGGGATGGCTACACCTTC.

As concerns this clone: The sample carries other DNA sequences with the same CDR3. The CDR3 DNA reads as TGCAGCGTCGGTCGGGACAGATACAATGAGCAGTTCTTC. Its protein product is CSVGRDRYNEQFF. V is TRBV29-1 and J is TRBJ2-1; 7 positions match TRBD1. CDR3 size: 13 residues. CDR1 is SQVTM and CDR2 is ANQGSEA in the germline V gene. Trimming took 6 bases from V and 4 from J; bases not matched to a gene: 6.

The rearrangement uses TRBV11-1 and TRBJ2-5; D may be TRBD1 or TRBD2 (5 bases each). Trimming took 8 bases from V and 6 from J, leaving 13 bases between them. Germline CDR1 is SGHAT and CDR2 is FQDESV (reference sequence). This CDR3 region has 12 residues. The CDR3 nucleotides are TGTGCCAGCGGGTATGAGGGACAGACCCAGTACTTC. Translated: CASGYEGQTQYF.

This clone came up once. This chain links TRBV6-5 with TRBJ2-7; D perhaps matches TRBD2 (5 bases). V lost 3 bases and J 6 bases, leaving 6 bases between the germline ends. The CDR3 is made up of 11 amino acids. The V gene's germline CDR1 is MNHEY and CDR2 SVGAGI. For the CDR3, the DNA is TGTGCCAGCAGTTATGCGGGCGAGCAGTACTTC. Protein product: CASSYAGEQYF.

The CDR3 sequence: CASSLSGAKRLNQPQHF. The CDR3 DNA sequence: TGTGCCAGCAGTTTATCGGGGGCAAAACGACTGAATCAGCCCCAGCATTTT. V and J are TRBV28 and TRBJ1-5, with D tentatively TRBD1 (6 bases). The CDR3 has 17 amino acids. Germline lookup yields CDR1 MDHEN and CDR2 SYDVKM. With 1 base removed from V and 4 bases from J, the gap between germline ends came to 17 bases.